These 25 T cell receptor beta chains were all obtained from the same sample, sequenced in a study of Tregs in tolerant kidney transplant recipients. Libraries were prepared by immunoSEQ multiplex PCR; TCRdb keeps only in-frame clonotypes and omits some of them. The repertoire holds about 240,000 clones, 80% to 85% seen once, with approximately 0.69% in the top ten. Input material: CD4+ T cells from blood. The origin of the receptors is a human donor in good health.

The J gene is TRBJ1-1, the V gene TRBV14; D is perhaps TRBD1 (5 bases). Trimming shortened V by 3 bases and J by 2 bases, and 16 bases separated the two germline ends. The CDR3 totals 16 residues. Germline CDR1 SGHDN, CDR2 FVKESK. DNA for the CDR3: TGTGCCAGCAGCCAGACCCTGGGACCTACCAACACTGAAGCTTTCTTT. Translating it yields CASSQTLGPTNTEAFF.

V is TRBV11-2 and J is TRBJ2-7; D gene uncertain. Trimming left V 4 bases short and J 4 bases short, with 11 bases between. The CDR3 spans 13 residues. CDR1 and CDR2 (germline): SGHAT, FQNNGV. The CDR3 loop reads CASSSGDNYEQYF. As DNA, the CDR3 is TGTGCCAGCAGCTCCGGCGACAATTACGAGCAGTACTTC. The full variable domain, with the rest looked up from reference TRBV11-2 and TRBJ2-7, is EAGVAQSPRYKIIEKRQSVAFWCNPISGHATLYWYQQILGQGPKLLIQFQNNGVVDDSQLPKDRFSAERLKGVDSTLKIQPAKLEDSAVYLCASSSGDNYEQYFGPGTRLTVT.

The gene calls are TRBV6-1 and TRBJ1-2; TRBD1 agrees at 7 bases. The trim removed 6 bases at V and 5 bases at J, leaving 12 bases unmatched. The CDR3 runs to 15 residues. The V gene's germline CDR1 is MNHNS and CDR2 SASEGT. The CDR3 reads CASSQQQGPGYGYTF. The CDR3 nucleotides are TGTGCCAGCAGCCAACAACAGGGGCCGGGGTATGGCTACACCTTC.

The CDR3 spells CASNDRGGTEAFF. The CDR3 nucleotides read TGTGCCAGTAACGACAGGGGAGGAACTGAAGCTTTCTTT. V is TRBV19 and J is TRBJ1-1; TRBD1 agrees at 8 bases. The J segment lost 5 bases and the V segment lost 7 bases, leaving 6 bases of the junction unmatched. Per the germline V gene, CDR1 is LNHDA and CDR2 is SQIVND (reference sequence). There are 13 residues in the CDR3. Combining the CDR3 with reference TRBV19 and TRBJ1-1 gives the whole variable domain DGGITQSPKYLFRKEGQNVTLSCEQNLNHDAMYWYRQDPGQGLRLIYYSQIVNDFQKGDIAEGYSVSREKKESFPLTVTSAQKNPTAFYLCASNDRGGTEAFFGQGTRLTVV.

This rearrangement joins TRBV29-1 to TRBJ2-3; TRBD2 aligns across 8 bases. Unmatched junction bases numbered 8, after V lost 8 bases and J lost 4 bases. Germline values: CDR1 SQVTM, CDR2 ANQGSEA. The CDR3 contains 13 residues. DNA for the CDR3: TGCAGCCTAATCCGGGGGGGCCCAGATACGCAGTATTTT. Translating it yields CSLIRGGPDTQYF.

This rearrangement joins TRBV18 to TRBJ2-2; perhaps D is TRBD1 or TRBD2 (5 bases each). V lost 0 bases, J lost 1 base, and 21 bases lay in between. Germline lookup yields CDR1 KGHSH and CDR2 LQKENI. The CDR3 is 20 residues long. Here the CDR3 reads CASSPPYGASGRLNTGELFF. The DNA for the CDR3 is TGTGCCAGCTCACCACCGTACGGGGCGTCAGGGCGTCTGAACACCGGGGAGCTGTTTTTT. The full variable domain, its missing parts supplied by reference TRBV18 and TRBJ2-2, is NAGVMQNPRHLVRRRGQEARLRCSPMKGHSHVYWYRQLPEEGLKFMVYLQKENIIDESGMPKERFSAEFPKEGPSILRIQQVVRGDSAAYFCASSPPYGASGRLNTGELFFGEGSRLTVL.

This chain uses TRBV4-2 with TRBJ2-2; tentative D call: TRBD2 (6 bases). The germline V and J ends were trimmed by 0 bases and 0 bases, with 17 bases remaining between them. Per the germline V gene, CDR1 is LGHNA and CDR2 is YNFKEQ. The CDR3 is made up of 19 amino acids. For the CDR3, the DNA is TGTGCCAGCAGCCAAGATCGATGGAGCGGGTTCGCGAACACCGGGGAGCTGTTTTTT. Translated: CASSQDRWSGFANTGELFF.

CDR3 coding DNA: TGTGCCAGCAGACTATCGGTCCCTACCGGGGAGCTGTTTTTT. It is translated as CASRLSVPTGELFF. The chain carries TRBV2 and TRBJ2-2; the D is unclear. V lost 6 bases, J lost 5 bases, and 13 bases lay in between. Per the germline V gene, CDR1 is SNHLY and CDR2 is FYNNEI. The CDR3 length is 14 residues. The full variable domain, with the rest looked up from reference TRBV2 and TRBJ2-2, is EPEVTQTPSHQVTQMGQEVILRCVPISNHLYFYWYRQILGQKVEFLVSFYNNEISEKSEIFDDQFSVERPDGSNFTLKIRSTKLEDSAMYFCASRLSVPTGELFFGEGSRLTVL.

This sequence joins TRBV9 and TRBJ2-5; the match to TRBD1 covers 7 bases. Germline loops: CDR1 SGDLS, CDR2 YYNGEE. CDR3 length equals 13 residues. The V gene end was trimmed by 5 bases and the J gene end by 2 bases; junction bases not matched to a gene: 3. The CDR3 loop is CASSGRGQETQYF. As DNA, the CDR3 is TGTGCCAGCAGTGGCAGGGGGCAAGAGACCCAGTACTTC. The entire variable domain, with the rest obtained from reference TRBV9 and TRBJ2-5, is as follows: DSGVTQTPKHLITATGQRVTLRCSPRSGDLSVYWYQQSLDQGLQFLIQYYNGEERAKGNILERFSAQQFPDLHSELNLSSLELGDSALYFCASSGRGQETQYFGPGTRLLVL.

The rearrangement uses TRBV2 and TRBJ2-7; a weak D match, TRBD1 (6 bases). The CDR3 totals 12 residues. Trimming took 1 base from V and 10 from J, leaving 11 bases between them. In germline, CDR1 is SNHLY, CDR2 FYNNEI. CDR3 nucleotide sequence: TGTGCCAGCAGTGAAGACCGAGGGGGTCAGTACTTC. Its protein product is CASSEDRGGQYF.

This clone was found a few times. The rearrangement joins TRBV7-9 to TRBJ1-2, with D uncertain. V was shortened by 1 base and J by 3 bases, with 3 bases between the two germline ends. From germline, CDR1 is SEHNR and CDR2 FQNEAQ (reference sequence). The CDR3 runs to 12 residues. The CDR3 sequence is CASSLGYYGYTF. CDR3 sequence (DNA): TGTGCCAGCAGCTTAGGTTACTATGGCTACACCTTC. Combining the CDR3 with reference TRBV7-9 and TRBJ1-2 gives the whole variable domain DTGVSQNPRHKITKRGQNVTFRCDPISEHNRLYWYRQTLGQGPEFLTYFQNEAQLEKSRLLSDRFSAERPKGSFSTLEIQRTEQGDSAMYLCASSLGYYGYTFGSGTRLTVV.

CDR3 protein: CASSFLAGGSYEQYF. The CDR3 DNA reads as TGTGCCAGCAGCTTTTTAGCGGGAGGGTCCTACGAGCAGTACTTC. V usage is TRBV7-2 and J usage is TRBJ2-5, with 11 bases matching TRBD2. The J call may be in error: the DNA end matches TRBJ2-7 better. Per germline, CDR1 SGHTA and CDR2 FQGNSA. The CDR3 loop spans 15 amino acids.

V gene TRBV7-9 combines with J gene TRBJ2-7; 7 nucleotides match TRBD2. The trim removed 1 base at V and 4 bases at J, leaving 4 bases unmatched. Germline loops: CDR1 SEHNR, CDR2 FQNEAQ (reference sequence). This CDR3 region has 14 residues. CDR3 amino acids: CASSLGTRRYEQYF. As DNA, the CDR3 is TGTGCCAGCAGCTTAGGGACTAGGAGGTACGAGCAGTACTTC.

The chain links TRBV14 to TRBJ2-2, with D possibly being TRBD1 (5 bases). The ends were cut back, 4 bases at V and 5 bases at J, with 14 bases in the middle. Per the germline V gene, CDR1 is SGHDN and CDR2 is FVKESK. This CDR3 comprises 15 residues. CDR3 DNA: TGTGCCAGCAGCCGTAGACGCAGGGATACCGGGGAGCTGTTTTTT. It encodes CASSRRRRDTGELFF.

This rearrangement joins TRBV27 to TRBJ1-4; no reliable D call. Germline CDR1 reads MNHEY; CDR2 reads SMNVEV (reference sequence). V lost 6 bases and J lost 0, with 11 bases in between. The CDR3 has 15 residues. CDR3 sequence reads: CASRKNTATNEKLFF. The CDR3 nucleotides are TGTGCCAGCAGAAAAAACACTGCAACTAATGAAAAACTGTTTTTT.

About this clone itself: Other DNA sequences in this specimen translate into the identical CDR3. The chain combines TRBV6-6 with TRBJ1-1, with unresolved D. CDR1 and CDR2 from the germline V gene are MNHNY and SVGAGI (reference sequence). V lost 6 bases and J lost 1, with 9 bases in between. The CDR3 loop spans 13 amino acids. This CDR3 reads CASSRTGNTEAFF. The CDR3 bases are TGTGCCAGCAGCCGGACGGGGAACACTGAAGCTTTCTTT.

This clone was recorded once. The V and J genes are TRBV7-2 and TRBJ2-7; D is perhaps TRBD1 (6 bases). V was pared by 3 bases and J by 5 bases, with 8 bases between. The CDR3 spans 12 residues. CDR1 is SGHTA, CDR2 FQGNSA, per germline. The CDR3 region is CASSFRGDEQYF. For the CDR3, the DNA is TGTGCCAGCAGCTTCAGGGGAGACGAGCAGTACTTC.

The rearrangement uses TRBV11-3 and TRBJ2-1; 9 nucleotides align to TRBD1. With V trimmed by 1 base and J by 5 bases, 3 bases remained unmatched. Germline assignment: CDR1 SGHNT and CDR2 YENEEA. CDR3 length equals 15 residues. The CDR3 DNA sequence: TGTGCCAGCAGCTTAGGGACAGGGGCAAACAATGAGCAGTTCTTC. This sequence encodes CASSLGTGANNEQFF. The full variable domain, completed using reference TRBV11-3 and TRBJ2-1, is EAGVVQSPRYKIIEKKQPVAFWCNPISGHNTLYWYLQNLGQGPELLIRYENEEAVDDSQLPKDRFSAERLKGVDSTLKIQPAELGDSAVYLCASSLGTGANNEQFFGPGTRLTVL.

As for this clone: This sample includes further DNA sequences coding for the same CDR3. The chain couples TRBV9 to TRBJ2-2; D ambiguous. The germline gives CDR1 SGDLS, CDR2 YYNGEE. The CDR3 totals 15 residues. V lost 1 base to trimming and J lost 1 base, with 8 bases between them. The CDR3 region has the DNA TGTGCCAGCAGCGTATTAGGTCTGAACACCGGGGAGCTGTTTTTT. This translates into CASSVLGLNTGELFF. The variable domain in full, completed from reference TRBV9 and TRBJ2-2, reads DSGVTQTPKHLITATGQRVTLRCSPRSGDLSVYWYQQSLDQGLQFLIQYYNGEERAKGNILERFSAQQFPDLHSELNLSSLELGDSALYFCASSVLGLNTGELFFGEGSRLTVL.

The chain uses TRBV30 and TRBJ1-2; possible D gene TRBD1, 5 bases. CDR1 and CDR2 (germline): GTSNPN, SVGIG (reference sequence). There are 14 residues in the CDR3. Trimming stripped 7 bases from V and 0 bases from J, with 15 bases between. This chain's CDR3 is CAFTRGTANYGYTF. The CDR3 nucleotides read TGTGCCTTCACCCGGGGCACCGCTAACTATGGCTACACCTTC.

This clone was detected only once. V gene TRBV10-3 combines with J gene TRBJ1-4; TRBD1 might be the D (5 bases). CDR3 size: 15 residues. Germline CDR1 is ENHRY and CDR2 is SYGVKD. V was pared by 3 bases and J by 0 bases, with 8 bases between. This chain's CDR3 is CAISDKGSTNEKLFF. Written as DNA, the CDR3 is TGTGCCATCAGTGATAAGGGGTCAACTAATGAAAAACTGTTTTTT.

This clone was seen a few times. The chain combines TRBV6-6 with TRBJ2-3; D is uncertain. Germline-derived CDR1 and CDR2 are MNHNY and SVGAGI (reference sequence). Trimming took 2 bases from V and 0 from J, leaving 6 bases between them. The CDR3 is made up of 14 amino acids. The CDR3 DNA sequence: TGTGCCAGCAGTTACGGCTCTAGCACAGATACGCAGTATTTT. It yields the protein CASSYGSSTDTQYF.

The chain has TRBV7-8 and TRBJ2-5, with TRBD2 identical over 10 bases. CDR1 is SGHVS, CDR2 FQNEAQ, per germline. V shed 2 bases, J shed 3 bases, and the junction held 6 bases outside the gene matches. CDR3 length equals 16 residues. The CDR3 loop is CASSLPTSGMKETQYF. For the CDR3, the DNA is TGTGCCAGCAGCTTACCCACTAGCGGGATGAAAGAGACCCAGTACTTC.

In its sample, this clone was seen a few times. The V call is TRBV4-2, the J call TRBJ1-1; 8 nucleotides agree with TRBD1. Losses at the gene ends were 0 bases for V and 4 bases for J; bases not matched to a gene: 10. In germline, CDR1 is LGHNA, CDR2 YNFKEQ. CDR3 length: 17 amino acids. The CDR3 nucleotides are TGTGCCAGCAGCCAAGATAGGGAGGACAGGGTTACCACTGAAGCTTTCTTT. It is translated as CASSQDREDRVTTEAFF.

The chain uses TRBV14 and TRBJ1-2, with D possibly being TRBD1 (5 bases). This CDR3 comprises 15 residues. The V end lost 0 bases, the J end lost 10 bases, and 18 bases lay between the germline ends. The V gene's germline CDR1 is SGHDN and CDR2 FVKESK. Here the CDR3 reads CASSQEGRAVADYTF. The CDR3 DNA follows: TGTGCCAGCAGCCAAGAAGGCAGGGCCGTGGCTGACTACACCTTC.